The 2 T cell receptor beta chains listed next were all sequenced from one sample in a study of cytomegalovirus exposure and HLA in healthy donors. PCR employed 60 Vbeta and 13 Jbeta primers. Sequencing was performed with immunoSEQ multiplex PCR; in TCRdb, only in-frame clones are kept and a portion is missing. Seen here are 200,000 or so clones, about 90% observed once, and the top ten hold about 1.2%. The specimen sequenced was PBMCs. The receptors derive from a man aged 25-40 years in good health and CMV-seronegative.

The CDR3 DNA follows: TGTGCCAGCAGCTTAGCCATTCAGGTGTCGGGGTCTGAAGCTTTCTTT. Translating it yields CASSLAIQVSGSEAFF. The chain joins TRBV7-9 to TRBJ1-1; D not resolved. The V end was cut by 0 bases, the J end by 6 bases, with 17 bases between. The CDR3 is made up of 16 amino acids. CDR1 is SEHNR, CDR2 FQNEAQ, per germline (reference sequence).

V usage is TRBV5-6 and J usage is TRBJ2-7, with 11 bases lining up with TRBD1. CDR1 and CDR2 from the germline V gene are SGHDT and YYEEEE. This CDR3 contains 16 residues. V shed 7 bases, J shed 4 bases, and the junction held 13 bases outside the gene matches. CDR3 coding DNA: TGTGCCAGCTATTACCTAAGGGGGGACAGGGGGTACGAGCAGTACTTC. Its translation: CASYYLRGDRGYEQYF.